The next 32 T cell receptor beta chains were all read from a single sample in a study of regulatory and conventional T cells in RAG deficiency. Genomic DNA came from blood conventional CD4+ T cells gated CD25-low CD127-high. The data were produced by immunoSEQ multiplex PCR, yet TCRdb's version contains in-frame clones alone and is incomplete. The sample includes 7,000 to 9,500 clones, 90% to 95% of them seen just once. What was sequenced was CD4+ effector T cells sorted from blood. These receptors were taken from a human donor with RAG deficiency presenting as severe combined immunodeficiency.

This chain uses TRBV28 with TRBJ2-7, with D possibly TRBD2 on 6 matching bases. CDR1 is MDHEN and CDR2 is SYDVKM in the germline V gene. The V end was cut by 3 bases, the J end by 6 bases, with 12 bases between. This CDR3 contains 13 residues. CDR3 DNA sequence: TGTGCCAGCAGTTTGTGGCGGGGCGGCGAGCAGTACTTC. Encoded protein: CASSLWRGGEQYF.

This clone was counted only a few times. The V and J genes are TRBV5-8 and TRBJ2-4; TRBD1 is a possible D gene (6 bases). Germline values: CDR1 SGHTS, CDR2 YDEGEE. The germline V and J ends were trimmed by 0 bases and 0 bases, with 10 bases remaining between them. There are 16 residues in the CDR3. This chain's CDR3 is CASSLAGHLAKNIQYF. The CDR3 DNA reads TGTGCCAGCAGCTTGGCGGGACATCTAGCCAAAAACATTCAGTACTTC.

This chain connects TRBV4-2 to TRBJ2-3; D is undetermined. CDR3 length: 13 residues. The germline V gene encodes CDR1 LGHNA and CDR2 YNFKEQ. The ends were cut back, 3 bases at V and 2 bases at J, with 6 bases in the middle. CDR3 region: CASSHRYTDTQYF. The CDR3, as DNA: TGTGCCAGCAGCCACAGATACACAGATACGCAGTATTTT.

This clone was picked up one time. V is TRBV28 and J is TRBJ2-7; D might be TRBD2 (6 bases). This CDR3 comprises 13 residues. Trimming cost V 2 bases and J 4 bases, with 9 bases left between them. Germline V lookup: CDR1 MDHEN, CDR2 SYDVKM. The CDR3 DNA is TGTGCCAGCAGTTTAGGGGGGATTTACGAGCAGTACTTC. Its translation: CASSLGGIYEQYF.

The genes are TRBV29-1 and TRBJ2-3; D is possibly TRBD1 or TRBD2 (6 bases each). With 5 bases removed from V and 1 base from J, the gap between germline ends came to 10 bases. Germline V lookup: CDR1 SQVTM, CDR2 ANQGSEA. The CDR3 covers 13 residues. CDR3 region: CSVRGAGTDTQYF. The CDR3 nucleotides read TGCAGCGTTAGGGGGGCAGGCACAGATACGCAGTATTTT.

The CDR3 reads CASSSGQEPNTGELFF. DNA for the CDR3: TGCGCCAGCAGCTCAGGACAGGAGCCGAACACCGGGGAGCTGTTTTTT. The chain is built from TRBV5-1 and TRBJ2-2, with 7 positions matching TRBD1. The CDR3 runs 16 residues. CDR1 and CDR2 from the germline V gene are SGHRS and YFSETQ. J was trimmed by 0 bases and V by 3 bases; bases with no gene match: 5.

The chain couples TRBV9 to TRBJ2-1; 10 positions match TRBD1. The CDR3 length is 15 residues. The germline V gene encodes CDR1 SGDLS and CDR2 YYNGEE. J gave up 3 bases and V 0 bases, and 0 bases lay outside the gene matches. CDR3 in DNA: TGTGCCAGCAGCGTAGGGACAGGGGGCTACAATGAGCAGTTCTTC. It yields the protein CASSVGTGGYNEQFF.

This clone showed up just once. The chain recombines TRBV28 with TRBJ2-7; 7 bases match TRBD1. V dropped 10 bases and J dropped 0; count of bases not matched to a gene: 12. CDR3 length equals 15 residues. Per germline, CDR1 MDHEN and CDR2 SYDVKM. Written as DNA, the CDR3 is TGTGCCATTACAGGGGCAGGAGGCCGCTCCTACGAGCAGTACTTC. Translated: CAITGAGGRSYEQYF.

The chain is built from TRBV19 and TRBJ2-5; TRBD2 might be the D (6 bases). Germline loops: CDR1 LNHDA, CDR2 SQIVND (reference sequence). Trimming left V 4 bases short and J 3 bases short, with 12 bases between. The CDR3 sequence is 14 residues long. In DNA, the CDR3 is TGTGCCAGTAGTAGAATGGACTATAAAGAGACCCAGTACTTC. This gives the protein CASSRMDYKETQYF.

The genes are TRBV7-2 and TRBJ1-1; D unclear. There are 14 residues in the CDR3. CDR1 SGHTA and CDR2 FQGNSA come from the germline V gene. Between the trimmed V and J ends, which lost 1 base and 5 bases, there was a span of 11 bases. The CDR3 sequence is CASSLGGFGTEAFF. The CDR3 coding sequence is TGTGCCAGCAGCTTAGGAGGCTTCGGGACTGAAGCTTTCTTT.

The gene calls are TRBV5-1 and TRBJ2-2, with D possibly being TRBD1 (6 bases). Per the germline V gene, CDR1 is SGHRS and CDR2 is YFSETQ. This CDR3 comprises 14 residues. V was pared by 4 bases and J by 3 bases, with 10 bases between. The CDR3 coding sequence is TGCGCCAGCAGCAACAGGGTGGACACCGGGGAGCTGTTTTTT. Amino acid sequence: CASSNRVDTGELFF.

The chain carries TRBV18 and TRBJ2-5; no definite D call. The CDR3 totals 11 residues. Germline CDR1 is KGHSH and CDR2 is LQKENI. With 3 bases removed from V and 1 base from J, the gap between germline ends came to 0 bases. CDR3 sequence: CASSPQETQYF. CDR3 coding DNA: TGTGCCAGCTCACCCCAAGAGACCCAGTACTTC.

This chain links TRBV7-2 with TRBJ2-5, with D tentatively TRBD1 or TRBD2 (7 bases each). V lost 5 bases and J 7 bases, leaving 14 bases between the germline ends. Looked up from germline, CDR1 is SGHTA and CDR2 is FQGNSA. This CDR3 region has 13 residues. CDR3 nucleotide sequence: TGTGCCAGCAGCCCGATCAGGGGGGGGACCCAGTACTTC. Its protein product is CASSPIRGGTQYF.

This chain links TRBV5-4 with TRBJ2-5, with D maybe TRBD1 (6 bases). The germline V gene encodes CDR1 SGHNT and CDR2 YYREEE (reference sequence). The CDR3 is 15 amino acids. The V end lost 3 bases, the J end lost 1 base, and 13 bases lay between the germline ends. CDR3 protein: CASSSRTDSQETQYF. The CDR3 DNA reads TGTGCCAGCAGCTCCCGGACGGACAGCCAAGAGACCCAGTACTTC.

The chain couples TRBV9 to TRBJ2-2, with D possibly TRBD2 on 6 matching bases. CDR3 length equals 17 residues. V was trimmed by 4 bases and J by 2 bases, leaving 18 bases between them. The V gene's germline CDR1 is SGDLS and CDR2 YYNGEE. CDR3 protein: CASSIAGTGLNTGELFF. The CDR3 nucleotides are TGTGCCAGCAGCATCGCCGGGACGGGACTTAACACCGGGGAGCTGTTTTTT. The full variable domain, its missing parts supplied by reference TRBV9 and TRBJ2-2, is DSGVTQTPKHLITATGQRVTLRCSPRSGDLSVYWYQQSLDQGLQFLIQYYNGEERAKGNILERFSAQQFPDLHSELNLSSLELGDSALYFCASSIAGTGLNTGELFFGEGSRLTVL.

The chain joins TRBV5-1 to TRBJ2-3; 9 bases agree with TRBD1. V lost 3 bases to trimming and J lost 2 bases; unmatched junction nucleotides: 7. Per germline, CDR1 SGHRS and CDR2 YFSETQ. CDR3 length equals 16 residues. CDR3 region: CASSSGTGFVTDTQYF. The CDR3 DNA reads TGCGCCAGCAGCTCCGGGACAGGGTTTGTCACAGATACGCAGTATTTT.

The V and J genes are TRBV5-1 and TRBJ2-7; TRBD1 or TRBD2 may be the D gene (5 bases each). V was clipped by 5 bases and J by 5 bases, with 17 bases between them. Germline values: CDR1 SGHRS, CDR2 YFSETQ. CDR3 size: 14 residues. This CDR3 is CASSPGDPSDEQYF. In DNA, the CDR3 is TGCGCCAGCAGTCCCGGGGACCCCTCAGACGAGCAGTACTTC.

This chain uses TRBV5-8 with TRBJ2-5, with D tentatively TRBD1 (6 bases). CDR1 is SGHTS and CDR2 is YDEGEE in the germline V gene. Between the trimmed V and J ends, which lost 0 bases and 3 bases, there was a span of 6 bases. CDR3 length equals 13 residues. CDR3 nucleotide sequence: TGTGCCAGCAGCTTGGACAGGGAAGAGACCCAGTACTTC. It encodes CASSLDREETQYF. Full variable domain (rest looked up from reference TRBV5-8 and TRBJ2-5): EAGVTQSPTHLIKTRGQQATLRCSPISGHTSVYWYQQALGLGLQFLLWYDEGEERNRGNFPPRFSGRQFPNYSSELNVNALELEDSALYLCASSLDREETQYFGPGTRLLVL.

This clone has a single count. This sequence joins TRBV18 and TRBJ1-1, with 8 bases identical to TRBD1. V shed 7 bases and J 1 base; nucleotides not matched to a gene: 2. Germline V lookup: CDR1 KGHSH, CDR2 LQKENI. This CDR3 comprises 13 residues. CDR3 sequence reads: CASLGTGNTEAFF. The DNA of the CDR3 is TGTGCCAGCTTAGGGACAGGGAACACTGAAGCTTTCTTT.

The V call is TRBV12-5, the J call TRBJ2-1; D might be TRBD1 (5 bases). This CDR3 is built from 13 residues. Germline CDR1 is LGHNT and CDR2 is FRNRAP. V was clipped by 1 base and J by 4 bases, with 5 bases between them. The CDR3 DNA sequence: TGTGCTAGTGGTTTGGGACAGTACAATGAGCAGTTCTTC. As protein: CASGLGQYNEQFF. Variable domain in full (rest from reference TRBV12-5 and TRBJ2-1): DARVTQTPRHKVTEMGQEVTMRCQPILGHNTVFWYRQTMMQGLELLAYFRNRAPLDDSGMPKDRFSAEMPDATLATLKIQPSEPRDSAVYFCASGLGQYNEQFFGPGTRLTVL.

The CDR3 nucleotides are TGCGCCAGCAGCCCCCGGGACAGGGAGGAGACCCAGTACTTC. Amino acids: CASSPRDREETQYF. V and J are TRBV4-1 and TRBJ2-5; TRBD1 matches 9 bases. The V gene end was trimmed by 4 bases and the J gene end by 5 bases; junction bases not matched to a gene: 5. From germline, CDR1 is MGHRA and CDR2 YSYEKL. This CDR3 region has 14 residues.

The chain carries TRBV9 and TRBJ2-7, with 7 bases identical to TRBD1. This CDR3 has 14 residues. The ends lost 4 bases at V and 1 base at J; junction bases unmatched: 5. The germline CDR1 and CDR2 sequences are SGDLS and YYNGEE. CDR3 loop: CASSSPGQSYEQYF. The CDR3 DNA is TGTGCCAGCAGCTCCCCGGGACAGTCCTACGAGCAGTACTTC.

The rearrangement uses TRBV7-2 and TRBJ2-6, with 7 nucleotides matching TRBD2. The V and J ends lost 2 bases and 1 base, in that order; junction bases with no gene match: 8. Germline CDR1 is SGHTA and CDR2 is FQGNSA. CDR3 size: 18 residues. For the CDR3, the DNA is TGTGCCAGCAGCTTAAAAGCGGGGACCCTTTCTGGGGCCAACGTCCTGACTTTC. Protein sequence: CASSLKAGTLSGANVLTF.

The V gene is TRBV20-1, the J gene TRBJ2-1; D uncertain. The V gene lost 3 bases and the J gene lost 8 bases, with 8 bases spanning the gap. Germline V gene lookup returns CDR1 DFQATT and CDR2 SNEGSKA (reference sequence). The CDR3 runs to 11 residues. The DNA for the CDR3 is TGCAGTGCTAGCACGTTGGATGAGCAGTTCTTC. Its translation: CSASTLDEQFF.

The rearrangement links TRBV27 to TRBJ1-2; TRBD1 matches 10 bases. CDR3 length equals 16 residues. Trimming cost V 5 bases and J 4 bases; bases outside gene matches: 10. The germline V gene encodes CDR1 MNHEY and CDR2 SMNVEV (reference sequence). This CDR3 reads CASSPPRDRGTYGYTF. DNA for the CDR3: TGTGCCAGCAGTCCCCCCCGGGACAGGGGTACCTATGGCTACACCTTC.

This clone was seen more than once but under ten times. The rearrangement uses TRBV6-5 and TRBJ2-1; 7 positions agree with TRBD1. The germline CDR1 and CDR2 sequences are MNHEY and SVGAGI. The CDR3 sequence is 15 residues long. The V and J ends lost 5 bases and 0 bases, in that order; junction bases with no gene match: 4. The CDR3 DNA reads TGTGCCAGCAGTCAGACAGGGAGCTCCTACAATGAGCAGTTCTTC. Residues: CASSQTGSSYNEQFF.

The CDR3 DNA is TGCGCCAGCAGCTTGGACGGCAGGGAAGAGACCCAGTACTTC. As protein: CASSLDGREETQYF. This chain joins TRBV5-1 and TRBJ2-5, with a weak D call TRBD1 (5 bases). The CDR3 runs to 14 residues. Germline CDR1 is SGHRS and CDR2 is YFSETQ. Trimming removed 0 bases from V and 3 bases from J, with 9 bases in between.

The chain has TRBV5-6 and TRBJ2-7; 9 bases match TRBD1. Germline loops: CDR1 SGHDT, CDR2 YYEEEE. V dropped 0 bases and J dropped 5; count of bases not matched to a gene: 0. The CDR3 has 13 amino acids. The CDR3 loop is CASSLGTGDEQYF. Here the CDR3 DNA reads TGTGCCAGCAGCTTGGGGACAGGGGACGAGCAGTACTTC.

The chain uses TRBV19 and TRBJ2-3, with unresolved D. The CDR3 loop spans 13 amino acids. From germline, CDR1 is LNHDA and CDR2 SQIVND (reference sequence). V was clipped by 6 bases and J by 2 bases, with 9 bases between them. The CDR3 DNA follows: TGTGCCAGTAGGGGCAGGTCCACAGATACGCAGTATTTT. This gives the protein CASRGRSTDTQYF.

V and J are TRBV9 and TRBJ2-7; TRBD1 aligns across 10 bases. Unmatched junction bases numbered 3, after V lost 0 bases and J lost 3 bases. Looked up from germline, CDR1 is SGDLS and CDR2 is YYNGEE. The CDR3 length is 15 residues. This CDR3 reads CASSVVGTGVYEQYF. The CDR3 coding sequence is TGTGCCAGCAGCGTAGTGGGGACAGGGGTCTACGAGCAGTACTTC.

This chain joins TRBV5-4 and TRBJ2-3; D is unresolved. The germline CDR1 and CDR2 sequences are SGHNT and YYREEE (reference sequence). Trimming took 4 bases from V and 2 from J, leaving 11 bases between them. The CDR3 length is 14 residues. The CDR3 loop reads CASSGIGYTDTQYF. The CDR3 DNA reads TGTGCCAGCAGCGGGATAGGGTACACAGATACGCAGTATTTT.

This chain links TRBV27 with TRBJ1-1, with 12 bases lining up with TRBD1. J lost 5 bases, V lost 4 bases, and 8 bases had no gene match. This CDR3 region has 16 residues. Germline lookup yields CDR1 MNHEY and CDR2 SMNVEV (reference sequence). CDR3 region: CASSSPGQGAKTEAFF. In DNA, the CDR3 is TGTGCCAGCAGTTCGCCGGGACAGGGGGCGAAAACTGAAGCTTTCTTT.